This TCR beta chain was documented in a study of blood T cell repertoires in COVID-19. Across the whole study: Whether acute or convalescent, the COVID-19 samples came from the United States, Italy and Spain.

V shed 5 bases, J shed 5 bases, and the junction held 14 bases outside the gene matches. The CDR3 loop spans 16 amino acids. From germline, CDR1 is SEHNR and CDR2 FQNEAQ (reference sequence). Authors' processing steps: Reference gene primer amplification gave nucleated cell count estimates. Profiling relied on immunoSEQ multiplex PCR, and the TCRdb table lists in-frame clones only, not all of them. The D gene and trimming were derived from the DNA, and the V and J assignments and clone size from that table. The sample consists of just over 250,000 clones, roughly nine tenths of them appearing once. This clone has more than one count but fewer than ten.

Sequencing input: peripheral blood. The V and J genes are TRBV7-9 and TRBJ1-1, with 7 nucleotides matching TRBD1. The TCR comes from a man aged 40-49 years who had recovered from COVID-19. For the CDR3, the DNA is TGTGCCAGCAGCCCCAACCCCGACAGGGCAGGGACTGAAGCTTTCTTT. It yields the protein CASSPNPDRAGTEAFF.